This passage covers 4 T cell receptor beta chains from one sample sequenced in a study of T cell responses to AZD1222 COVID-19 vaccine. Some clones are missing from TCRdb's copy, which holds only in-frame ones; the method was immunoSEQ multiplex PCR. The table has 100,000 to 150,000 clones, approximately 92% seen once; the top ten hold 1.5% to 2%. This specimen was peripheral blood, taken 28 days after the second AZD1222 dose. These receptors all stem from an adult who received the AZD1222 COVID-19 vaccine.

This sequence joins TRBV7-9 and TRBJ2-7, with 8 bases identical to TRBD1. In germline, CDR1 is SEHNR, CDR2 FQNEAQ (reference sequence). After removal of 5 bases from V and 3 bases from J, the junction contained 3 bases not matched to a gene. The CDR3 extends over 13 amino acids. The CDR3 spells CASSRDRGYEQYV. The CDR3 nucleotides read TGTGCCAGCAGCCGAGACAGGGGCTACGAGCAGTACGTC.

V usage is TRBV18 and J usage is TRBJ1-5; no clear D. The V gene lost 2 bases and the J gene lost 2 bases, with 7 bases spanning the gap. Germline V gene sequence: CDR1 KGHSH, CDR2 LQKENI. The CDR3 length is 14 residues. The CDR3 protein is CASSPGNGNQPQHF. The CDR3 DNA reads as TGTGCCAGCTCACCAGGGAATGGCAATCAGCCCCAGCATTTT.

V and J are TRBV5-1 and TRBJ2-5; the D gene is possibly TRBD1 (5 bases). The V end was cut by 5 bases, the J end by 0 bases, with 11 bases between. Germline lookup yields CDR1 SGHRS and CDR2 YFSETQ. This CDR3 is 14 amino acids long. Written as DNA, the CDR3 is TGCGCCAGCAGTATGCAGGGATACCAAGAGACCCAGTACTTC. It codes for CASSMQGYQETQYF. The whole variable domain, remainder taken from reference TRBV5-1 and TRBJ2-5, is KAGVTQTPRYLIKTRGQQVTLSCSPISGHRSVSWYQQTPGQGLQFLFEYFSETQRNKGNFPGRFSGRQFSNSRSEMNVSTLELGDSALYLCASSMQGYQETQYFGPGTRLLVL.

The V gene is TRBV7-6, the J gene TRBJ2-2; D assignment may be TRBD1 or TRBD2 (5 bases each). V was clipped by 2 bases and J by 0 bases, with 10 bases between them. Germline values: CDR1 SGHVS, CDR2 FNYEAQ. The CDR3 length is 16 residues. CDR3 amino acids: CASSLWGRANTGELFF. CDR3 sequence (DNA): TGTGCCAGCAGCTTATGGGGACGGGCGAACACCGGGGAGCTGTTTTTT.